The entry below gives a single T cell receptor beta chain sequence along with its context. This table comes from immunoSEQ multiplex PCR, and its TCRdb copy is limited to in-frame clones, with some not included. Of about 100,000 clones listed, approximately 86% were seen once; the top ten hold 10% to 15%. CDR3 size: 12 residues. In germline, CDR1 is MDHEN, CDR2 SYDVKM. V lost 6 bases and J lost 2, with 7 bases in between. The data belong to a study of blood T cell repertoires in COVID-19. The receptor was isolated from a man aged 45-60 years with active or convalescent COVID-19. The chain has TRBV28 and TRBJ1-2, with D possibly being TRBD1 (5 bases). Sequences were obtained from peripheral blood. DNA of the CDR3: TGTGCCAGCAGCAGGGTGAACTATGGCTACACCTTC. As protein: CASSRVNYGYTF.